The 10 T cell receptor beta chains below were found in one sample sequenced in a study of blood T cell repertoires in COVID-19. Generated by immunoSEQ multiplex PCR, the TCRdb table keeps only in-frame clones and is missing some. The table includes roughly 300,000 clones, roughly nine tenths detected once. The specimen sequenced was peripheral blood. All receptors come from a man aged 18 to 30 who had recovered from COVID-19.

The chain joins TRBV19 to TRBJ2-1; D gene unclear. This CDR3 is built from 15 residues. Trimming cost V 2 bases and J 0 bases, with 8 bases left between them. Germline-derived CDR1 and CDR2 are LNHDA and SQIVND (reference sequence). The CDR3 DNA reads TGTGCCAGTAGTATACTGGCGGACTCCTACAATGAGCAGTTCTTC. Translation gives CASSILADSYNEQFF.

This chain uses TRBV15 with TRBJ2-7; TRBD2 matches at 7 bases. CDR3 length equals 17 residues. The V segment lost 0 bases and the J segment 0 bases; nucleotides outside the gene matches: 8. From germline, CDR1 is LNHNV and CDR2 YYDKDF (reference sequence). CDR3 nucleotide sequence: TGTGCCACCAGCAGAGAAAAAGCGGGGTTGAGCTCCTACGAGCAGTACTTC. It yields the protein CATSREKAGLSSYEQYF.

V usage is TRBV24-1 and J usage is TRBJ2-2; D might be TRBD1 (6 bases). V lost 4 bases and J lost 1, with 6 bases in between. The germline V gene encodes CDR1 KGHDR and CDR2 SFDVKD. CDR3 size: 14 residues. CDR3 residues: CATSETGNTGELFF. CDR3 nucleotide sequence: TGTGCCACCAGTGAGACAGGGAACACCGGGGAGCTGTTTTTT.

J is TRBJ2-1 and V is TRBV15; D gene uncertain. The germline gives CDR1 LNHNV, CDR2 YYDKDF (reference sequence). V lost 0 bases and J lost 7, with 10 bases in between. The CDR3 extends over 14 amino acids. The CDR3: CATSREIKRNEQFF. In DNA form, the CDR3 reads TGTGCCACCAGCAGAGAAATAAAGCGAAATGAGCAGTTCTTC.

This CDR3 is CASSLWAGGNSPLHF. As DNA, the CDR3 is TGTGCCAGCAGCTTGTGGGCAGGGGGCAACTCACCCCTCCACTTT. The rearrangement joins TRBV5-8 to TRBJ1-6; TRBD1 matches at 8 bases. Per the germline V gene, CDR1 is SGHTS and CDR2 is YDEGEE. J was trimmed by 10 bases and V by 1 base; bases with no gene match: 7. This CDR3 spans 15 amino acids.

The chain combines TRBV30 with TRBJ1-2; the D gene is possibly TRBD1 (5 bases). The CDR3 sequence is 13 residues long. Germline V CDR1 and CDR2: GTSNPN, SVGIG (reference sequence). The V end lost 0 bases, the J end lost 3 bases, and 8 bases lay between the germline ends. The CDR3 sequence: CAWSVRRDYGYTF. As DNA, the CDR3 is TGTGCCTGGAGTGTACGCAGGGACTATGGCTACACCTTC.

CDR3 region: CASSELLGTTSTDTQYF. The DNA of the CDR3 is TGTGCCAGCAGTGAATTGCTGGGGACAACTAGCACAGATACGCAGTATTTT. The chain carries TRBV25-1 and TRBJ2-3; TRBD1 might be the D (6 bases). The V and J ends lost 1 base and 0 bases respectively, with 14 bases between them. Looked up from germline, CDR1 is MGHDK and CDR2 is SYGVNS. The CDR3 extends over 17 amino acids.

In its sample, this clone was seen once. The chain recombines TRBV3-1 (or the pseudogene TRBV3-2) with TRBJ1-1; tentatively, D is TRBD1 (5 bases). CDR3 length: 14 residues. The V end lost 4 bases, the J end lost 2 bases, and 11 bases lay between the germline ends. Germline V CDR1 and CDR2: LGHDT, YNNKEL (reference sequence). The CDR3 reads CASSLRQLNTEAFF. DNA for the CDR3: TGTGCCAGCAGCCTACGACAGCTAAACACTGAAGCTTTCTTT.

The J gene is TRBJ2-7, the V gene TRBV29-1; possibly TRBD1 for D (5 bases). The CDR3 contains 11 residues. Germline CDR1 reads SQVTM; CDR2 reads ANQGSEA. Trimming removed 4 bases from V and 3 bases from J, with 7 bases in between. The CDR3 here is CSVGGYYEQYF. CDR3 nucleotides: TGCAGCGTTGGGGGCTACTACGAGCAGTACTTC.

This clone was seen more than once but under ten times. This rearrangement joins TRBV18 to TRBJ2-2, with D possibly being TRBD1 (6 bases). V lost 5 bases and J 2 bases, leaving 21 bases between the germline ends. This CDR3 comprises 18 residues. Germline values: CDR1 KGHSH, CDR2 LQKENI. CDR3 amino acids: CASSSHMGAKVNTGELFF. The CDR3 DNA reads TGTGCCAGCTCATCCCACATGGGGGCGAAGGTTAACACCGGGGAGCTGTTTTTT. Full variable domain (missing parts from reference TRBV18 and TRBJ2-2): NAGVMQNPRHLVRRRGQEARLRCSPMKGHSHVYWYRQLPEEGLKFMVYLQKENIIDESGMPKERFSAEFPKEGPSILRIQQVVRGDSAAYFCASSSHMGAKVNTGELFFGEGSRLTVL.